One sample yielded the 9 T cell receptor beta chains listed below, sequenced in a study of T-cell memory formation after mild COVID-19. Each CDR3 protein is one row after TCRdb ran MiXCR on the 5' RACE reads. Of about 130,000 distinct CDR3 sequences in the sample, about 6% were seen once. The sample taken for sequencing was PBMCs or a T cell subset sorted from them (not recorded which). These receptors were obtained from an adult woman who had mild COVID-19 (a few samples of this study predate the infection). Cell type and time point are not known.

This clonotype was seen repeatedly, ten times or more. This chain joins TRBV12-3 or TRBV12-4 and TRBJ2-2; tentatively, D is TRBD1 or TRBD2 (6 bases each). The CDR3 runs 15 residues. Between the trimmed V and J ends, which lost 7 bases and 4 bases, there was a span of 16 bases. The CDR3 region has the DNA TGTGCCAGCATCAAGGGGGGCAGGGGCACCGGGGAGCTGTTTTTT. Translated: CASIKGGRGTGELFF.

This clonotype was found many times. The chain links TRBV7-3 to TRBJ2-1; 11 nucleotides match TRBD1. The CDR3 runs 17 residues. With 5 bases clipped from V and 7 bases from J, the junction kept 13 bases outside the gene matches. The V gene's germline CDR1 is SGHTA and CDR2 FQGTGA. The CDR3, as DNA: TGTGCCAGCAGCCCCCCCCTGGGACAGGGGGGTGGGAATGAGCAGTTCTTC. It yields the protein CASSPPLGQGGGNEQFF.

In its sample, this clonotype was seen a few times. The V call is TRBV27, the J call TRBJ2-1; D may be TRBD1 (6 bases). V was clipped by 3 bases and J by 6 bases, with 18 bases between them. The V gene's germline CDR1 is MNHEY and CDR2 SMNVEV (reference sequence). The CDR3 sequence is 16 residues long. The CDR3 DNA reads as TGTGCCAGCAGTTTGGGGGCAGCAGGGGTTCGCAATGAGCAGTTCTTC. It encodes CASSLGAAGVRNEQFF.

This clonotype was counted a few times. V gene TRBV7-3 combines with J gene TRBJ2-1, with D tentatively TRBD2 (7 bases). V lost 5 bases to trimming and J lost 2 bases, with 25 bases between them. This CDR3 has 19 amino acids. Germline V lookup: CDR1 SGHTA, CDR2 FQGTGA. The CDR3, as DNA: TGTGCCAGCAGCCTAGAGGGGGGGCCCCTCCCGACAACCTACAATGAGCAGTTCTTC. Translation: CASSLEGGPLPTTYNEQFF.

This clonotype was detected a few times. The chain carries TRBV5-1 and TRBJ2-1; D is unclear. V lost 0 bases, J lost 4 bases, and 8 bases lay in between. CDR1 and CDR2 from the germline V gene are SGHRS and YFSETQ. This CDR3 is built from 14 residues. DNA of the CDR3: TGCGCCAGCAGCTTGGACAGCCCTTACAATGAGCAGTTCTTC. This encodes CASSLDSPYNEQFF.

The table lists this clonotype with a few counts. CDR3 DNA: TGTGCCACCAGCAGGACTAGCGGATCCTACAATGAGCAGTTCTTC. Its protein product is CATSRTSGSYNEQFF. This chain uses TRBV15 with TRBJ2-1, with TRBD2 matching over 9 bases. Germline lookup yields CDR1 LNHNV and CDR2 YYDKDF (reference sequence). The CDR3 loop spans 15 amino acids. V shed 3 bases and J 1 base; nucleotides not matched to a gene: 1.

The chain joins TRBV19 to TRBJ2-6; D might be TRBD1 (7 bases). This CDR3 region has 17 residues. In germline, CDR1 is LNHDA, CDR2 SQIVND (reference sequence). Trimming took off 2 bases at V and 0 bases at J, with 11 bases between the two ends. The CDR3 spells CASSIRGDSSGANVLTF. The DNA for the CDR3 is TGTGCCAGTAGTATAAGGGGGGACAGCTCTGGGGCCAACGTCCTGACTTTC.

This clonotype appeared a few times. The V call is TRBV4-1, the J call TRBJ2-3; 11 bases line up with TRBD2. This CDR3 comprises 22 residues. Germline-derived CDR1 and CDR2 are MGHRA and YSYEKL. Unmatched junction bases numbered 23, after V lost 4 bases and J lost 2 bases. CDR3 sequence: CASSLKVSGQQPGLAATDTQYF. The CDR3 DNA reads as TGCGCCAGCAGCCTTAAGGTCTCCGGACAACAACCGGGACTAGCGGCCACAGATACGCAGTATTTT.

This chain links TRBV6-5 with TRBJ1-2; the D gene is possibly TRBD1 (6 bases). The CDR3 loop spans 15 amino acids. Trimming removed 2 bases at V and 7 bases at J, with 17 bases between. The germline gives CDR1 MNHEY, CDR2 SVGAGI. The CDR3 DNA reads as TGTGCCAGCAGTTACGGGGGCAGGGGTTATGTTGGCTACACCTTC. Amino acids: CASSYGGRGYVGYTF.